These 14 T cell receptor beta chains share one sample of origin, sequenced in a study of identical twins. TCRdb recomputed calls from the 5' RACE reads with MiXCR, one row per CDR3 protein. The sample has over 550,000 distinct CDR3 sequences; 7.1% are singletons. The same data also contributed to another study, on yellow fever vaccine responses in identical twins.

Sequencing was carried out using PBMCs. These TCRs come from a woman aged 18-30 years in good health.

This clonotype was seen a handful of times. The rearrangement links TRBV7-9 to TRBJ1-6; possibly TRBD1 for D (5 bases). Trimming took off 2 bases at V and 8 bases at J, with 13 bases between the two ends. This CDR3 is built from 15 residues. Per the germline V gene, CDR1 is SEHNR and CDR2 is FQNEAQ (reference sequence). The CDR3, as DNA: TGTGCCAGCAGCTTATCCGGGCAGGGAGATTCACCCCTCCACTTT. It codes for CASSLSGQGDSPLHF.

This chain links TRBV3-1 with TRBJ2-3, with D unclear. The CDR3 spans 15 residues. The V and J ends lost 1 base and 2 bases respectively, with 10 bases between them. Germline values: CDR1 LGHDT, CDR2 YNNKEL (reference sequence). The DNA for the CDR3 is TGTGCCAGCAGCCAAGGGTTCCGCCTCACAGATACGCAGTATTTT. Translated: CASSQGFRLTDTQYF.

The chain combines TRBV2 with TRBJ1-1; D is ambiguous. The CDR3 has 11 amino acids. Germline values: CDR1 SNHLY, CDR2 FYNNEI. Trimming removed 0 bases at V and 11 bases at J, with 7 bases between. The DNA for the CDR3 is TGTGCCAGCAGTGAAGCGCCTTTGGCTTTCTTT. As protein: CASSEAPLAFF.

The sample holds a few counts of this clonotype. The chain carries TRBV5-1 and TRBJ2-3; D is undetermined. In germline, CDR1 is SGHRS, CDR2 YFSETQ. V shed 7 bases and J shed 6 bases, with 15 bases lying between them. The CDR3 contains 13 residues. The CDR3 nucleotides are TGCGCCAGCCGGCTAAGCAACGTGGATACGCAGTATTTT. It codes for CASRLSNVDTQYF.

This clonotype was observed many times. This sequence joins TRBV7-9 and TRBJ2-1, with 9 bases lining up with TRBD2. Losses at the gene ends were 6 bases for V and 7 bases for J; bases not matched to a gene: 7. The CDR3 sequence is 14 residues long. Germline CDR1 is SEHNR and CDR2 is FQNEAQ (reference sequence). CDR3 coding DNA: TGTGCCAGCAGGCGGACTAGCGCTGGAAATGAGCAGTTCTTC. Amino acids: CASRRTSAGNEQFF. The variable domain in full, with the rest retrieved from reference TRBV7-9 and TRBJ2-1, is DTGVSQNPRHKITKRGQNVTFRCDPISEHNRLYWYRQTLGQGPEFLTYFQNEAQLEKSRLLSDRFSAERPKGSFSTLEIQRTEQGDSAMYLCASRRTSAGNEQFFGPGTRLTVL.

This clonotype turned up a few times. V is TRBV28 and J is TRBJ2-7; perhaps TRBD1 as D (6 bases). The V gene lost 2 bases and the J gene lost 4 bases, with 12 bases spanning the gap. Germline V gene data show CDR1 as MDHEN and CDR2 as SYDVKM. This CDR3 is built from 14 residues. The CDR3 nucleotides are TGTGCCAGCAGTTTAAGGTTGAGGGGGTACGAGCAGTACTTC. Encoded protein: CASSLRLRGYEQYF.

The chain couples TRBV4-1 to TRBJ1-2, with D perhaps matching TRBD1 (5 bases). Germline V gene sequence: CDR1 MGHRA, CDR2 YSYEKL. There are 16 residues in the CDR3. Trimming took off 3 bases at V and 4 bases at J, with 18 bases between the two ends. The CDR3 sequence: CASSHPTAGTVYGYTF. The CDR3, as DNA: TGCGCCAGCAGCCACCCCACGGCCGGGACGGTCTATGGCTACACCTTC.

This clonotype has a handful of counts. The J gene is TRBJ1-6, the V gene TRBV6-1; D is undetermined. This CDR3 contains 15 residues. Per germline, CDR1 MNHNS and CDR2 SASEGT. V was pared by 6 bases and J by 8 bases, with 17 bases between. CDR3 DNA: TGTGCCAGCAGCCTCTATGGGGTTACCCATTCACCCCTCCACTTT. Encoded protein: CASSLYGVTHSPLHF.

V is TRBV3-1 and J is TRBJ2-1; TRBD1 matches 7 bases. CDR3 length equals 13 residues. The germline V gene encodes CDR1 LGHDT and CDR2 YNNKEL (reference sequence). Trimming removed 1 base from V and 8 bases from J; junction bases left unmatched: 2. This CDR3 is CASSQGRGYEQFF. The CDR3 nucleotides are TGTGCCAGCAGCCAAGGCAGGGGGTATGAGCAGTTCTTC.

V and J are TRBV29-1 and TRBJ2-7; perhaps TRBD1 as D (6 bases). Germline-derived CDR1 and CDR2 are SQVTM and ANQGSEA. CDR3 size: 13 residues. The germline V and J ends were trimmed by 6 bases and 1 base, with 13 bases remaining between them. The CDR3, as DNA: TGCAGCGTAACTACCGGGACATCCTACGAGCAGTACTTC. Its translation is CSVTTGTSYEQYF.

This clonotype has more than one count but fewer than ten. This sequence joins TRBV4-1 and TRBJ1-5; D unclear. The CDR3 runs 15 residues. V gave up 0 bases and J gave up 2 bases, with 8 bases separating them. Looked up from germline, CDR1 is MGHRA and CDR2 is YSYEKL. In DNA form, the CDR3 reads TGCGCCAGCAGCCAAGAAGGGATCGGCAATCAGCCCCAGCATTTT. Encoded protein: CASSQEGIGNQPQHF.

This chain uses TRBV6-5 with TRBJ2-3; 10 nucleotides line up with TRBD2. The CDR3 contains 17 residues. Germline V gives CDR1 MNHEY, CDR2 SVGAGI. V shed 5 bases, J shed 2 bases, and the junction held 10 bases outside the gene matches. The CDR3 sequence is CASSIIASGSFTDTQYF. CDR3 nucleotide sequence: TGTGCCAGCAGTATAATCGCTAGCGGGAGTTTCACAGATACGCAGTATTTT.

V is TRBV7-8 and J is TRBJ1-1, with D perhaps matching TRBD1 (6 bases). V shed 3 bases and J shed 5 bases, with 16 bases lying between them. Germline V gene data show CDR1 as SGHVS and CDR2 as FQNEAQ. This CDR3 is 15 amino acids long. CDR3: CASSFLGGVTTEAFF. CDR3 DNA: TGTGCCAGCAGCTTTCTAGGGGGGGTTACAACTGAAGCTTTCTTT.

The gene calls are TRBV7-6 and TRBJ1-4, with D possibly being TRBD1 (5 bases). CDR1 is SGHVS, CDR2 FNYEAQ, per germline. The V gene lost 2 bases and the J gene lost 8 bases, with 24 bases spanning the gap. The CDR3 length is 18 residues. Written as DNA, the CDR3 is TGTGCCAGCAGCTTAACCCTCTATGGCGGGGGGAATTGGGAAAAACTGTTTTTT. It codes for CASSLTLYGGGNWEKLFF.